These 31 T cell receptor beta chains share one sample of origin, sequenced in a study of blood T cell repertoires in COVID-19 (dated by TCRdb to the early 2020s). Libraries were constructed by the immunoSEQ multiplex PCR assay. TCRdb took this table from immuneACCESS and kept in-frame rearrangements with V and J called. Such tables lack part of the clones; where checked against another copy, unresolved V genes explain under half of the gap, and the rest is unexplained. The sample data list around 230,000 clones, and approximately 84% of these were observed just once. Under 14% of the sample goes to the ten largest clones. The sample was peripheral blood. The source is a man between 45 and 60 years old with COVID-19, enrolled during active disease.

This chain's CDR3 is CASSEYPGTPTGEQYF. CDR3 nucleotides: TGTGCCAGCAGTGAGTACCCCGGGACACCTACAGGTGAGCAGTACTTC. The rearrangement uses TRBV6-1 and TRBJ2-7, with TRBD1 as a possible D gene (6 bases). Germline lookup yields CDR1 MNHNS and CDR2 SASEGT. This CDR3 is built from 16 residues. Trimming pared 3 bases from V and 7 bases from J, leaving 22 bases between.

This clone was seen a single time. The chain combines TRBV7-9 with TRBJ2-1, with TRBD2 matching 12 bases. From germline, CDR1 is SEHNR and CDR2 FQNEAQ (reference sequence). This CDR3 is 16 amino acids long. V lost 5 bases, J lost 0 bases, and 2 bases stayed unmatched. CDR3 in DNA: TGTGCCAGCAGCCCGACTAGCGGGAGCTCCTACAATGAGCAGTTCTTC. Protein product: CASSPTSGSSYNEQFF. The whole variable domain, remainder taken from reference TRBV7-9 and TRBJ2-1, is DTGVSQNPRHKITKRGQNVTFRCDPISEHNRLYWYRQTLGQGPEFLTYFQNEAQLEKSRLLSDRFSAERPKGSFSTLEIQRTEQGDSAMYLCASSPTSGSSYNEQFFGPGTRLTVL.

The J gene is TRBJ2-4, the V gene TRBV3-1 (or the pseudogene TRBV3-2); maybe TRBD1 (6 bases). Germline CDR1 is LGHDT and CDR2 is YNNKEL (reference sequence). The CDR3 has 17 amino acids. V lost 0 bases, J lost 0 bases, and 12 bases lay in between. CDR3: CASSQDLGTRAKNIQYF. For the CDR3, the DNA is TGTGCCAGCAGCCAAGACCTTGGGACACGAGCCAAAAACATTCAGTACTTC.

The V gene is TRBV19, the J gene TRBJ2-6, with TRBD2 identical over 11 bases. The CDR3 is made up of 18 amino acids. J lost 0 bases, V lost 3 bases, and 4 bases had no gene match. Germline CDR1 and CDR2: LNHDA and SQIVND (reference sequence). The CDR3 spells CASSIVSGGASGANVLTF. In DNA, the CDR3 is TGTGCCAGTAGTATTGTTAGCGGGGGGGCCTCTGGGGCCAACGTCCTGACTTTC.

The V and J genes are TRBV27 and TRBJ1-4; 8 bases match TRBD1. V gave up 5 bases and J gave up 8 bases; unmatched junction bases: 10. Germline V gene sequence: CDR1 MNHEY, CDR2 SMNVEV (reference sequence). There are 15 residues in the CDR3. The CDR3, as DNA: TGTGCCAGCAGTCCGCCGGGACAGGCTCTAGAAAAACTGTTTTTT. This sequence encodes CASSPPGQALEKLFF. The whole variable domain, remainder taken from reference TRBV27 and TRBJ1-4, is EAQVTQNPRYLITVTGKKLTVTCSQNMNHEYMSWYRQDPGLGLRQIYYSMNVEVTDKGDVPEGYKVSRKEKRNFPLILESPSPNQTSLYFCASSPPGQALEKLFFGSGTQLSVL.

V usage is TRBV30 and J usage is TRBJ2-7; D call uncertain. V was pared by 5 bases and J by 0 bases, with 14 bases between. This CDR3 is built from 14 residues. Germline-derived CDR1 and CDR2 are GTSNPN and SVGIG (reference sequence). The CDR3 sequence is CAWARAYGSYEQYF. The DNA for the CDR3 is TGTGCCTGGGCCCGTGCGTACGGCTCCTACGAGCAGTACTTC.

To note about this clone: A read error may account for a junction end that differs from germline. The identical CDR3 is also encoded by other nucleotide sequences in the sample. V and J are TRBV4-3 and TRBJ1-5; D call uncertain. Germline assignment: CDR1 LGHNA and CDR2 YSLEER. The length of the CDR3 is 15 residues. The CDR3 sequence: CASSQDLGGIEPQHF. The CDR3 DNA sequence: TGCGCCAGCAGCCAAGATTTGGGAGGAATTGAGCCTCAGCATTTT.

The V gene is TRBV7-9, the J gene TRBJ2-5; 15 bases agree with TRBD2. With 1 base clipped from V and 7 bases from J, the junction kept 10 bases outside the gene matches. The germline V gene encodes CDR1 SEHNR and CDR2 FQNEAQ (reference sequence). The length of the CDR3 is 18 residues. In DNA, the CDR3 is TGTGCCAGCAGCTTAGGGTCGACCGGACTAGCGGGAGGGTTGACCCAGTACTTC. Its translation: CASSLGSTGLAGGLTQYF.

V and J are TRBV18 and TRBJ2-1, with D perhaps TRBD2 (6 bases). CDR1 is KGHSH, CDR2 LQKENI, per germline. The CDR3 has 14 amino acids. V was pared by 3 bases and J by 6 bases, with 12 bases between. The CDR3 region is CASSPGTGSNEQFF. The CDR3 nucleotides read TGTGCCAGCTCACCCGGGACCGGGAGCAATGAGCAGTTCTTC.

This chain uses TRBV5-1 with TRBJ1-6; TRBD1 is a possible D gene (6 bases). Germline V gene sequence: CDR1 SGHRS, CDR2 YFSETQ. V gave up 4 bases and J gave up 7 bases, with 18 bases separating them. The CDR3 has 16 residues. CDR3 loop: CASSVTGTPENSPLHF. The CDR3 region has the DNA TGCGCCAGCAGCGTAACCGGGACACCGGAGAATTCACCCCTCCACTTT.

The chain recombines TRBV2 with TRBJ2-5, with TRBD2 identical over 7 bases. The V gene's germline CDR1 is SNHLY and CDR2 FYNNEI. CDR3 length: 14 residues. J lost 3 bases, V lost 5 bases, and 6 bases had no gene match. In DNA, the CDR3 is TGTGCCAGCAGTCAGGCTAGCGGAGAAGAGACCCAGTACTTC. Translation: CASSQASGEETQYF.

The rearrangement joins TRBV19 to TRBJ1-5; TRBD1 is a possible D gene (6 bases). CDR1 and CDR2 from the germline V gene are LNHDA and SQIVND (reference sequence). The CDR3 is made up of 16 amino acids. V was pared by 9 bases and J by 3 bases, with 21 bases between. The CDR3 loop reads CASSIGSRGHNQPQHF. CDR3 DNA sequence: TGTGCCAGCTCTATCGGAAGCAGGGGACACAATCAGCCCCAGCATTTT.

This chain links TRBV5-1 with TRBJ1-1; 7 nucleotides align to TRBD1. The V gene's germline CDR1 is SGHRS and CDR2 YFSETQ. The CDR3 length is 15 residues. The ends lost 4 bases at V and 5 bases at J; junction bases unmatched: 11. The CDR3 sequence is CASSLLEGARTEAFF. As DNA, the CDR3 is TGCGCCAGCAGCCTTCTAGAGGGGGCGCGGACTGAAGCTTTCTTT.

This chain joins TRBV27 and TRBJ2-2; 8 bases agree with TRBD2. The V gene end was trimmed by 6 bases and the J gene end by 3 bases; junction bases not matched to a gene: 9. The CDR3 runs to 16 residues. The V gene's germline CDR1 is MNHEY and CDR2 SMNVEV (reference sequence). CDR3 loop: CASRAVERGYTGELFF. In nucleotides, the CDR3 is TGTGCCAGCAGGGCCGTTGAGCGGGGGTACACCGGGGAGCTGTTTTTT.

This rearrangement joins TRBV28 to TRBJ2-2; 7 positions agree with TRBD1. There are 14 residues in the CDR3. The V segment lost 8 bases and the J segment 0 bases; nucleotides outside the gene matches: 3. Germline CDR1 is MDHEN and CDR2 is SYDVKM. The CDR3 coding sequence is TGTGCCAGCTGGGACAGCGCGAACACCGGGGAGCTGTTTTTT. Translation gives CASWDSANTGELFF. The full variable domain, its missing parts supplied by reference TRBV28 and TRBJ2-2, is DVKVTQSSRYLVKRTGEKVFLECVQDMDHENMFWYRQDPGLGLRLIYFSYDVKMKEKGDIPEGYSVSREKKERFSLILESASTNQTSMYLCASWDSANTGELFFGEGSRLTVL.

V usage is TRBV12-5 and J usage is TRBJ1-5, with TRBD1 matching over 7 bases. The V and J ends lost 2 bases and 4 bases, in that order; junction bases with no gene match: 2. The CDR3 runs 14 residues. Per germline, CDR1 LGHNT and CDR2 FRNRAP. The CDR3 bases are TGTGCTAGTGGTTTGAAACAGGGGAATCAGCCCCAGCATTTT. Protein: CASGLKQGNQPQHF.

V gene TRBV11-2 combines with J gene TRBJ2-7; a weak D match, TRBD1 (6 bases). The V end lost 0 bases, the J end lost 0 bases, and 12 bases lay between the germline ends. The germline gives CDR1 SGHAT, CDR2 FQNNGV. The CDR3 contains 16 residues. The CDR3 DNA follows: TGTGCCAGCAGCTTAGACCGACAGGCTTCCTCCTACGAGCAGTACTTC. Protein product: CASSLDRQASSYEQYF. Based on the CDR3 plus reference TRBV11-2 and TRBJ2-7, the full variable domain is EAGVAQSPRYKIIEKRQSVAFWCNPISGHATLYWYQQILGQGPKLLIQFQNNGVVDDSQLPKDRFSAERLKGVDSTLKIQPAKLEDSAVYLCASSLDRQASSYEQYFGPGTRLTVT.

The V gene is TRBV9, the J gene TRBJ1-5; D is unresolved. The CDR3 consists of 14 residues. V was clipped by 0 bases and J by 1 base, with 5 bases between them. Germline CDR1 and CDR2: SGDLS and YYNGEE. The CDR3 DNA sequence: TGTGCCAGCAGCGTAGGTGGCAGCAATCAGCCCCAGCATTTT. Residues: CASSVGGSNQPQHF.

The chain joins TRBV6-5 to TRBJ1-3; D is ambiguous. The CDR3 is 15 amino acids. V lost 4 bases, J lost 0 bases, and 10 bases lay in between. Germline V gene sequence: CDR1 MNHEY, CDR2 SVGAGI. Written as DNA, the CDR3 is TGTGCCAGCAGTTCGGTCTTAAGCTCTGGAAACACCATATATTTT. Protein product: CASSSVLSSGNTIYF.

V usage is TRBV21-1 and J usage is TRBJ2-2; the table's D call, TRBD2, was not checked against the DNA. TRBV21-1 is assigned pseudogene status. The CDR3 length is 17 residues. In DNA form, the CDR3 reads TGTGCCAGCAGCAGAGCCCGACTAGCGGGGAGCACCGGGGAGCTGTTTTTT. Residues: CASSRARLAGSTGELFF.

The rearrangement links TRBV5-1 to TRBJ2-5; 7 bases line up with TRBD1. The CDR3 is made up of 14 amino acids. CDR1 and CDR2 from the germline V gene are SGHRS and YFSETQ. Trimming removed 6 bases from V and 2 bases from J; junction bases left unmatched: 7. In nucleotides, the CDR3 is TGCGCCAGCACCCCGACAGGGCAGCAAGAGACCCAGTACTTC. Translation: CASTPTGQQETQYF.

The V and J genes are TRBV4-1 and TRBJ1-2; no clear D gene. The length of the CDR3 is 14 residues. Germline CDR1 reads MGHRA; CDR2 reads YSYEKL. Between the trimmed V and J ends, which lost 1 base and 0 bases, there was a span of 6 bases. The CDR3 loop is CASSQGSANYGYTF. The CDR3 DNA is TGCGCCAGCAGCCAAGGGTCGGCTAACTATGGCTACACCTTC.

This chain uses TRBV5-4 with TRBJ2-3, with 9 bases matching TRBD2. CDR3 length equals 14 residues. V shed 5 bases, J shed 4 bases, and the junction held 5 bases outside the gene matches. Germline V gives CDR1 SGHNT, CDR2 YYREEE (reference sequence). The CDR3 bases are TGTGCCAGCAGTGCTCTAGCGGGACCAGATACGCAGTATTTT. Its translation: CASSALAGPDTQYF.

The V gene is TRBV18, the J gene TRBJ2-7, with D maybe TRBD1 (5 bases). Germline values: CDR1 KGHSH, CDR2 LQKENI. Trimming took off 1 base at V and 5 bases at J, with 15 bases between the two ends. The length of the CDR3 is 15 residues. CDR3 nucleotides: TGTGCCAGCTCACCACTAGGGCAGGGTATCCACGAGCAGTACTTC. Its protein product is CASSPLGQGIHEQYF.

The V gene is TRBV7-6, the J gene TRBJ2-1; TRBD2 matches at 7 bases. The CDR3 spans 14 residues. Per the germline V gene, CDR1 is SGHVS and CDR2 is FNYEAQ. J lost 6 bases, V lost 0 bases, and 2 bases had no gene match. CDR3 residues: CASSLAGGINEQFF. The CDR3 coding sequence is TGTGCCAGCAGCTTAGCGGGGGGGATCAATGAGCAGTTCTTC.

The chain joins TRBV9 to TRBJ2-7; the D gene is possibly TRBD2 (6 bases). Per the germline V gene, CDR1 is SGDLS and CDR2 is YYNGEE. This CDR3 contains 14 residues. Trimming shortened V by 0 bases and J by 3 bases, and 10 bases separated the two germline ends. CDR3 nucleotides: TGTGCCAGCAGCGTAGGGGGGGAAAGCTACGAGCAGTACTTC. Protein: CASSVGGESYEQYF. The full variable domain, rest sourced from reference TRBV9 and TRBJ2-7, is DSGVTQTPKHLITATGQRVTLRCSPRSGDLSVYWYQQSLDQGLQFLIQYYNGEERAKGNILERFSAQQFPDLHSELNLSSLELGDSALYFCASSVGGESYEQYFGPGTRLTVT.

A few counts support this clone. V usage is TRBV19 and J usage is TRBJ1-2; D is unresolved. CDR3 length: 15 residues. Trimming took off 3 bases at V and 6 bases at J, with 17 bases between the two ends. Germline lookup yields CDR1 LNHDA and CDR2 SQIVND (reference sequence). The CDR3 DNA follows: TGTGCCAGTAGTATTCGGACGGGAGTAGGGAATGGCTACACCTTC. Its translation: CASSIRTGVGNGYTF.

This clone was seen at least ten times. The rearrangement links TRBV30 to TRBJ2-7, with a weak D call TRBD2 (5 bases). The CDR3 is 12 residues long. V lost 4 bases and J 6 bases, leaving 13 bases between the germline ends. From germline, CDR1 is GTSNPN and CDR2 SVGIG (reference sequence). The CDR3 DNA reads TGTGCCTGGAAAGCCTTCGGACTCGAGCAGTACTTC. Protein: CAWKAFGLEQYF. Full variable domain (missing parts from reference TRBV30 and TRBJ2-7): SQTIHQWPATLVQPVGSPLSLECTVEGTSNPNLYWYRQAAGRGLQLLFYSVGIGQISSEVPQNLSASRPQDRQFILSSKKLLLSDSGFYLCAWKAFGLEQYFGPGTRLTVT.

This chain uses TRBV4-1 with TRBJ1-1; a possible D gene is TRBD1 (6 bases). Germline CDR1 MGHRA, CDR2 YSYEKL. CDR3 length equals 15 residues. Trimming took off 4 bases at V and 1 base at J, with 13 bases between the two ends. CDR3 in amino acids: CASSPLGTRNTEAFF. CDR3 bases: TGCGCCAGCAGCCCCCTCGGGACACGGAACACTGAAGCTTTCTTT.

J is TRBJ2-6 and V is TRBV3-1 (or the pseudogene TRBV3-2); TRBD1 might be the D (6 bases). CDR3 size: 21 residues. V was pared by 4 bases and J by 2 bases, with 27 bases between. In germline, CDR1 is LGHDT, CDR2 YNNKEL (reference sequence). This chain's CDR3 is CASSPHRGQRGGITGANVLTF. The CDR3 nucleotides read TGTGCCAGCAGCCCCCACCGTGGGCAGAGAGGGGGTATAACTGGGGCCAACGTCCTGACTTTC.

This chain connects TRBV28 to TRBJ1-3; maybe TRBD1 (5 bases). The CDR3 consists of 13 residues. Per the germline V gene, CDR1 is MDHEN and CDR2 is SYDVKM. V gave up 4 bases and J gave up 6 bases, with 10 bases separating them. The CDR3 is CASSSGLLNTIYF. In nucleotides, the CDR3 is TGTGCCAGCAGTTCAGGGCTACTAAACACCATATATTTT.